Listed below are T cell receptor beta chains from one sample, sequenced in a study of blood T cell repertoires in COVID-19. The data were produced by immunoSEQ multiplex PCR, yet TCRdb's version contains in-frame clones alone and is incomplete. The table lists 400,000 to 450,000 clones, less than 95% of them singletons. Sequencing was carried out using PBMCs or T cells enriched from blood (not recorded which). These receptors came from a man aged 18-30 years who had recovered from COVID-19. The conserved cysteine and the conserved F or W are not part of the CDR3 here. The listing skips clone size in some rows; elsewhere it reads once, few, many or a size class.

-	TRBV2	ASPLAGGSREQY
-	TRBV19	ASSRDTDTDTQY
-	TRBV28	ASSPGTVNSPLH
once	TRBV7-9	ASSLTGAGTGELF
-	TRBV3-1/TRBV3-2	ASSQTGSPLH
-	TRBV5-1	ASRDRGNVLT
-	TRBV10-3	AISESIREGGGELF
-	TRBV10-1	ASSQIYEQY
-	TRBV4-1	ASAGSFNQPQH
-	TRBV2	ASSGSLVAYT
-	TRBV28	ASSLDRGKNSPLH
-	TRBV27	ASKRDLPDTQY
-	TRBV19	ASTPGTGSVLNEKLF
-	TRBV5-1	ASSLYTQGSSGSFFHHEQF
-	TRBV30	AWHPGHLFSYEQY
-	TRBV29-1	SVGRASGNTIY
-	TRBV3-1/TRBV3-2	ASGYSGAYNEQF
-	TRBV6-1	ASSEVLAGVYNEQF
-	TRBV5-1	ASSYPTRLAGVADTQY
many	TRBV6-6	ASSGLRGVSGNTIY
-	TRBV24-1	ATSRAGGSEQY
-	TRBV7-6	ASSPTTGTQETQY
-	TRBV7-8	ASSRSGGPNSPLH
-	TRBV10-2	ASSESTFQETQY
-	TRBV5-1	ASSGPGGNTGELF
-	TRBV7-9	ASTSGQYGNIQY
-	TRBV5-6	ASSSGVISNQPQH
once	TRBV19	ASSRQGPSYEQY
-	TRBV28	ASSRGQINYGYT
-	TRBV7-3	ASSPRAGGNNEQF
-	TRBV2	ASSERSSYNSPLH
-	TRBV5-1	ASSFLPGTYEQY
-	TRBV9	ASSVGDFDGYT
-	TRBV5-8	ASSPLYSSYNEQF
-	TRBV7-2	ASSSQGGGFSPLH
-	TRBV28	ASSITGGYSGNTIY
-	TRBV2	ASNPPAGDYGYT
-	TRBV11-3	ASSKGQGTNTEAF
-	TRBV18	ASSQQGSGYT
few	TRBV5-1	ASSLATGATLEAF
once	TRBV6-5	ASSFGTASNYGYT
-	TRBV13	ASSPWAASGRNEQF
-	TRBV5-8	ASRCQERGYT
-	TRBV2	ASNPGLSNTGELF
-	TRBV14	ASSQFSQGTLDTEAF
-	TRBV7-8	ASSPLTSGIYEQY
-	TRBV7-3	ASSLHQRTGGYNEQF
-	TRBV2	ASSLRGNYGYT
-	TRBV7-2	ASSDRRGRTDTQY
-	TRBV7-9	ASSLAVNLAGVETQY
-	TRBV5-6	ASSFYSDTYYGYT
-	TRBV7-3	ASGPRPSGTVYGYT
-	TRBV27	ASSRRQPNSNQPQH
-	TRBV2	ASSEGRLNTEAF
many	TRBV19	ASSKTGLNTEAF
-	TRBV11-2	ASSPRGTEAF
-	TRBV3-1/TRBV3-2	ASSSASQGREQY
-	TRBV29-1	SVDGGLPEAF
-	TRBV6-5	ASTAGLREKLF
few	TRBV2	ASSFQDRGHFGNTIY